This T cell receptor beta chain comes out of a study of T cell repertoires in cytomegalovirus infection. Per the germline V gene, CDR1 is KGHSH and CDR2 is LQKENI. V was shortened by 3 bases and J by 3 bases, with 12 bases between the two germline ends. The length of the CDR3 is 14 residues. TCRdb reprocessed the reads via MiXCR and lists one record per CDR3 protein. The repertoire holds 300,000 to 400,000 distinct CDR3 sequences, with approximately 9.5% as singletons. Sequencing input: PBMCs. The chain has TRBV18 and TRBJ2-7; D may be TRBD2 (6 bases). The sequence was collected from a human donor in good health (CMV status not recorded). Some clones in this sample may be carry-over from other donors' samples. As DNA, the CDR3 is TGTGCCAGCTCACCCTCGACTAGTAACTACGAGCAGTACTTC. Encoded protein: CASSPSTSNYEQYF.